The clone carrying this TCR beta chain was counted a single time. This sample is part of a study of CD8 T cells in Susac syndrome. The RNA, about 0.45 to 1 ug, was put through reverse transcription using random hexamers. With immunoSEQ multiplex PCR, TCR beta CDR3 was amplified across 54 Vbeta and 13 Jbeta. TCRdb re-derived calls from the immunoSEQ multiplex PCR reads in MiXCR, one entry per CDR3 protein. The sample lists 210,000 or so distinct CDR3 sequences; roughly 92% were seen once. The CD8+ and CD4+ T cells were isolated magnetically using a negative isolation approach, whereas the TEMRA cells were enriched by FACS. Germline CDR1 reads MGHDK; CDR2 reads SYGVNS. The CDR3 sequence is 17 residues long. V was trimmed by 1 base and J by 5 bases, leaving 20 bases between them.

Sequencing was carried out using CD8+ T cells from PBMCs. The receptor's source is a human donor with multiple sclerosis. This rearrangement joins TRBV25-1 to TRBJ2-5; TRBD1 or TRBD2 may be the D gene (5 bases each). CDR3 amino acids: CASSESFVEGMAETQYF. The CDR3 region has the DNA TGTGCCAGCAGTGAATCCTTCGTTGAGGGGATGGCGGAGACCCAGTACTTC.